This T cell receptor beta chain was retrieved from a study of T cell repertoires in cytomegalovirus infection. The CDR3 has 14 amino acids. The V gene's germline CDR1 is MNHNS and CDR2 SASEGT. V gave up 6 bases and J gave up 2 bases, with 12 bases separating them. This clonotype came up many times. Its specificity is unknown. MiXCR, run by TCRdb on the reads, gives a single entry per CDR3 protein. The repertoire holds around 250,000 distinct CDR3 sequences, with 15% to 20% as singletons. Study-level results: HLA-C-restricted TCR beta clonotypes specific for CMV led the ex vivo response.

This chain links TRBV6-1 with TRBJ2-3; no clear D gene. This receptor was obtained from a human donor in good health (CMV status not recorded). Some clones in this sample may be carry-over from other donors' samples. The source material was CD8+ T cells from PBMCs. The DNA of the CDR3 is TGTGCCAGCAGCTCTACCGGGCTCACAGATACGCAGTATTTT. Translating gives CASSSTGLTDTQYF.